This passage covers 8 T cell receptor beta chains from one sample sequenced in a study of shared clonotypes between healthy human individuals. CD45RO-negative, CCR7-positively selected cells formed the naive CD8 fraction, excluding terminally differentiated effector memory CD45RA+ cells. Assay: immunoSEQ multiplex PCR; the TCRdb copy retains only in-frame clones and omits some. The profile shows 560,000 or so clones, approximately 96% of them singletons. What was sequenced was naive CD8+ T cells sorted from blood. All receptors come from a woman in her twenties or thirties in good health.

This clone was found once. This sequence joins TRBV27 and TRBJ2-7; the match to TRBD2 covers 9 bases. Trimming cost V 5 bases and J 5 bases; bases outside gene matches: 4. Germline V gives CDR1 MNHEY, CDR2 SMNVEV (reference sequence). This CDR3 contains 13 residues. CDR3 amino acids: CASSALAGDEQYF. In nucleotides, the CDR3 is TGTGCCAGCAGTGCTTTAGCGGGAGACGAGCAGTACTTC.

Worth noting for this clone: Other DNA sequences in the sample encode the same CDR3. The chain recombines TRBV27 with TRBJ2-3; D remains unclear. CDR1 is MNHEY, CDR2 SMNVEV, per germline (reference sequence). There are 12 residues in the CDR3. V lost 6 bases and J lost 0, with 4 bases in between. The CDR3 region has the DNA TGTGCCAGCAGCCCCAGCACAGATACGCAGTATTTT. It yields the protein CASSPSTDTQYF.

This clone has only one observation. V and J are TRBV5-4 and TRBJ2-3, with D hard to call. The germline V gene has CDR1 SGHNT and CDR2 YYREEE (reference sequence). The V and J ends lost 5 bases and 0 bases respectively, with 13 bases between them. The CDR3 is made up of 15 amino acids. The chain's CDR3 is CASSPSEQSTDTQYF. The CDR3 DNA is TGTGCCAGCAGTCCCAGCGAACAGAGCACAGATACGCAGTATTTT. The whole variable domain, remainder taken from reference TRBV5-4 and TRBJ2-3, is ETGVTQSPTHLIKTRGQQVTLRCSSQSGHNTVSWYQQALGQGPQFIFQYYREEENGRGNFPPRFSGLQFPNYSSELNVNALELDDSALYLCASSPSEQSTDTQYFGPGTRLTVL.

This chain joins TRBV4-1 and TRBJ1-1; the match to TRBD1 covers 9 bases. Trimming at V came to 5 bases and at J to 0 bases, leaving 4 bases not matched to a gene. The CDR3 length is 15 residues. Germline assignment: CDR1 MGHRA and CDR2 YSYEKL. CDR3 sequence reads: CASSSRTGVNTEAFF. The CDR3 nucleotides read TGCGCCAGCAGCTCCCGGACAGGGGTGAACACTGAAGCTTTCTTT.

The chain employs TRBV5-4 and TRBJ1-1; TRBD1 matches 7 bases. V shed 3 bases, J shed 0 bases, and the junction held 5 bases outside the gene matches. Per the germline V gene, CDR1 is SGHNT and CDR2 is YYREEE (reference sequence). The CDR3 extends over 15 amino acids. CDR3 protein: CASSYGTAMNTEAFF. CDR3 bases: TGTGCCAGCAGCTACGGGACAGCTATGAACACTGAAGCTTTCTTT.

The rearrangement uses TRBV28 and TRBJ2-3; 10 positions agree with TRBD2. This CDR3 has 15 residues. Germline values: CDR1 MDHEN, CDR2 SYDVKM. J was trimmed by 4 bases and V by 5 bases; bases with no gene match: 6. DNA for the CDR3: TGTGCCAGCAGTGCAGCGGGAGGGCCGCCAGATACGCAGTATTTT. It translates to CASSAAGGPPDTQYF.

The chain couples TRBV7-2 to TRBJ2-4; no firm D call. Germline V lookup: CDR1 SGHTA, CDR2 FQGNSA. V was clipped by 2 bases and J by 7 bases, with 12 bases between them. CDR3 length: 14 amino acids. For the CDR3, the DNA is TGTGCCAGCAGCTTAACGGATGGGTCGAACATTCAGTACTTC. It is translated as CASSLTDGSNIQYF.

This chain uses TRBV28 with TRBJ1-5; possible D gene TRBD1, 6 bases. The CDR3 is made up of 15 amino acids. Between the trimmed V and J ends, which lost 6 bases and 7 bases, there was a span of 19 bases. CDR1 MDHEN and CDR2 SYDVKM come from the germline V gene. The CDR3 region is CASSPSEGGRQPQHF. The CDR3 region has the DNA TGTGCCAGCAGCCCCTCGGAGGGGGGCAGGCAGCCCCAGCATTTT. The full variable domain, in which reference TRBV28 and TRBJ1-5 provide the parts outside the CDR3, is DVKVTQSSRYLVKRTGEKVFLECVQDMDHENMFWYRQDPGLGLRLIYFSYDVKMKEKGDIPEGYSVSREKKERFSLILESASTNQTSMYLCASSPSEGGRQPQHFGDGTRLSIL.